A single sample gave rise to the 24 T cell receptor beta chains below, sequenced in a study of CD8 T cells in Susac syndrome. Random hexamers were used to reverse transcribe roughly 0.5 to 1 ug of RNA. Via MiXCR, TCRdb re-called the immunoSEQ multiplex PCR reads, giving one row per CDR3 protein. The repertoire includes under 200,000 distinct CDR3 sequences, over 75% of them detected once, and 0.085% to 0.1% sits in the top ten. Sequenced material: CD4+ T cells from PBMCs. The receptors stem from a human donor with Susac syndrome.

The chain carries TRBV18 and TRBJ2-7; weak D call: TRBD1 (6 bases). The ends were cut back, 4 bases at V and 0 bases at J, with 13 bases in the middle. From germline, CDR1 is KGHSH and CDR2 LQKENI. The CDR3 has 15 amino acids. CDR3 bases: TGTGCCAGCTCACGAACGAGACAGGACTCCTACGAGCAGTACTTC. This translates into CASSRTRQDSYEQYF.

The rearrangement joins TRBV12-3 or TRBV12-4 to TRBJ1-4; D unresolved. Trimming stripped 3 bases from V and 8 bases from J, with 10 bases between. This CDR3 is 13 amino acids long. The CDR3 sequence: CASSFGSREKLFF. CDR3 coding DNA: TGTGCCAGCAGTTTTGGTTCCCGAGAAAAACTGTTTTTT.

CDR3 in DNA: TGTGCCAGCAGCTTGGGTCTAGCTCTCAATGAGCAGTTCTTC. This encodes CASSLGLALNEQFF. The chain recombines TRBV5-4 with TRBJ2-1; perhaps TRBD2 as D (5 bases). CDR3 length equals 14 residues. With 0 bases removed from V and 6 bases from J, the gap between germline ends came to 10 bases. CDR1 and CDR2 from the germline V gene are SGHNT and YYREEE (reference sequence). The full variable domain, with the rest looked up from reference TRBV5-4 and TRBJ2-1, is ETGVTQSPTHLIKTRGQQVTLRCSSQSGHNTVSWYQQALGQGPQFIFQYYREEENGRGNFPPRFSGLQFPNYSSELNVNALELDDSALYLCASSLGLALNEQFFGPGTRLTVL.

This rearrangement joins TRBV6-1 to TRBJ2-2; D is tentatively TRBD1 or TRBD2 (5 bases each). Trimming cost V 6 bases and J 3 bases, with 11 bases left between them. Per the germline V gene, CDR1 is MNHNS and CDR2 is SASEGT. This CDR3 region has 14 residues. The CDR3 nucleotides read TGTGCCAGCAGCAGGGAGCCCCACACCGGGGAGCTGTTTTTT. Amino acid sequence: CASSREPHTGELFF.

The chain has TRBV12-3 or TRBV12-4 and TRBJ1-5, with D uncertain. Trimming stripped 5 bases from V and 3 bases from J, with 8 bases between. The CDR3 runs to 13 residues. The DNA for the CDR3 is TGTGCCAGCAGTACGCAACCCAATCAGCCCCAGCATTTT. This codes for CASSTQPNQPQHF.

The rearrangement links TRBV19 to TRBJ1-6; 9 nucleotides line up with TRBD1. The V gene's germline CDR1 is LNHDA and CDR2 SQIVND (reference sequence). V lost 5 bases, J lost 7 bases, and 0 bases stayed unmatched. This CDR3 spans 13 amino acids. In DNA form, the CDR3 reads TGTGCCAGTAGTGACAGGGGGAATTCACCCCTCCACTTT. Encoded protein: CASSDRGNSPLHF.

CDR3 sequence reads: CASSLVAKPYEQYF. The CDR3, as DNA: TGTGCCAGCAGCTTAGTGGCCAAGCCCTACGAGCAGTACTTC. The genes are TRBV11-2 and TRBJ2-7; D unresolved. There are 14 residues in the CDR3. V was pared by 1 base and J by 2 bases, with 9 bases between. Germline values: CDR1 SGHAT, CDR2 FQNNGV. The entire variable domain, with the rest obtained from reference TRBV11-2 and TRBJ2-7, is as follows: EAGVAQSPRYKIIEKRQSVAFWCNPISGHATLYWYQQILGQGPKLLIQFQNNGVVDDSQLPKDRFSAERLKGVDSTLKIQPAKLEDSAVYLCASSLVAKPYEQYFGPGTRLTVT.

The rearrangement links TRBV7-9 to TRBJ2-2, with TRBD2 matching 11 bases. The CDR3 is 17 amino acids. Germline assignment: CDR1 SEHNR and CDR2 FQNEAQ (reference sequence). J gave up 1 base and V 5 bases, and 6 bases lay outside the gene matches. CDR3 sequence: CASSSSGTSGNTGELFF. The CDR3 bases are TGTGCCAGCAGCAGTTCCGGGACTAGCGGGAACACCGGGGAGCTGTTTTTT.

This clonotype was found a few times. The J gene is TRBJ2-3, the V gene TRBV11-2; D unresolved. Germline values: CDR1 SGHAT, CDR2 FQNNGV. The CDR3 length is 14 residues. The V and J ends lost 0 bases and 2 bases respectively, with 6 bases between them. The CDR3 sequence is CASSLEADTDTQYF. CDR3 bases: TGTGCCAGCAGCTTAGAGGCGGACACAGATACGCAGTATTTT.

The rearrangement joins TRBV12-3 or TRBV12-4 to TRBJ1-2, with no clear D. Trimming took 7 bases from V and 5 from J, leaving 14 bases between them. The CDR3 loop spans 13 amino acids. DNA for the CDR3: TGTGCCAGCACCCTAACAGAACTTTATGGCTACACCTTC. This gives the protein CASTLTELYGYTF.

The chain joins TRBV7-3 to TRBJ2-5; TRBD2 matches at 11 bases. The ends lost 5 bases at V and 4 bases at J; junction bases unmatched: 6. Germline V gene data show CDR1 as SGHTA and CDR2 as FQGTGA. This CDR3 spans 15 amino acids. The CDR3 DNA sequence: TGTGCCAGCAGCGAGTTAGCGGGAGGGGGAGAGACCCAGTACTTC. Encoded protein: CASSELAGGGETQYF.

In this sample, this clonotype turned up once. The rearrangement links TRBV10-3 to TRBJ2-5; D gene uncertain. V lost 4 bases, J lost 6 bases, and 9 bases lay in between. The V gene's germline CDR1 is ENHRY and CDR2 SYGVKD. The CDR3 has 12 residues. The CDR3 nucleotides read TGTGCCATCAGTGTAGCCCAGCAGACCCAGTACTTC. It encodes CAISVAQQTQYF.

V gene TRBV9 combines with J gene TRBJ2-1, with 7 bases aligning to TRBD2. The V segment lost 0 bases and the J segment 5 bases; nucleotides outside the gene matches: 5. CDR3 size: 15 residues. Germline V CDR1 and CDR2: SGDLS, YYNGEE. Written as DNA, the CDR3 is TGTGCCAGCAGCGTAGGGGCGGGAGCTAACAATGAGCAGTTCTTC. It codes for CASSVGAGANNEQFF.

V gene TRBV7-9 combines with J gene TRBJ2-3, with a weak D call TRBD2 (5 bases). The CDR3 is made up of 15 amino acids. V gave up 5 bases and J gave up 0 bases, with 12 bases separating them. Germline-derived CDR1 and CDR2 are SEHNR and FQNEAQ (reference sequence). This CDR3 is CASSLTSTSTDTQYF. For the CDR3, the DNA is TGTGCCAGCAGCCTAACTAGTACTAGCACAGATACGCAGTATTTT.

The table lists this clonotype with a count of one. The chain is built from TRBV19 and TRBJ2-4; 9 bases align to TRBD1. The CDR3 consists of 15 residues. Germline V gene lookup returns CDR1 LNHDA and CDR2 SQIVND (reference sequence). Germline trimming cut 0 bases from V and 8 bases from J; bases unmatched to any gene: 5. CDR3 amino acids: CASSIDPRDRDIQYF. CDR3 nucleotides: TGTGCCAGTAGTATAGACCCGCGGGACAGGGACATTCAGTACTTC.

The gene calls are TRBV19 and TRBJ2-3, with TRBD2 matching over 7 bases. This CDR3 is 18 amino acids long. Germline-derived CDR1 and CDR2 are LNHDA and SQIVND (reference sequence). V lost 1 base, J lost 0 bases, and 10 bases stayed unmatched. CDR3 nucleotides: TGTGCCAGTAGTATAGCGGTGGGGCTAGCGGAGAGCACAGATACGCAGTATTTT. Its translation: CASSIAVGLAESTDTQYF.

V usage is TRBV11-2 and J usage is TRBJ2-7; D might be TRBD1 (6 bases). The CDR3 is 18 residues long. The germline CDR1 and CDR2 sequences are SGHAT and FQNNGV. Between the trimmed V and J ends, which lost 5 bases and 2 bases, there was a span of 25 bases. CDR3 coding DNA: TGTGCCAGCAGCCCCATTTTGAGAACCCGGGACACTCCCTACGAGCAGTACTTC. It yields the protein CASSPILRTRDTPYEQYF.

The CDR3 loop is CASSQRQGGRPLNTEAFF. CDR3 bases: TGCGCCAGCAGCCAAAGACAGGGGGGACGACCTTTGAACACTGAAGCTTTCTTT. This chain links TRBV4-1 with TRBJ1-1; the match to TRBD1 covers 9 bases. This CDR3 is built from 18 residues. In germline, CDR1 is MGHRA, CDR2 YSYEKL. Losses at the gene ends were 2 bases for V and 0 bases for J; bases not matched to a gene: 10.

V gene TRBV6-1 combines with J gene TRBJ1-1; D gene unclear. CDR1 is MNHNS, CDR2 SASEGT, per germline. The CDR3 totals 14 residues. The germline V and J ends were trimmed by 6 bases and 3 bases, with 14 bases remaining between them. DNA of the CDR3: TGTGCCAGCAGGACAATCTACAGAGACACTGAAGCTTTCTTT. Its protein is CASRTIYRDTEAFF.

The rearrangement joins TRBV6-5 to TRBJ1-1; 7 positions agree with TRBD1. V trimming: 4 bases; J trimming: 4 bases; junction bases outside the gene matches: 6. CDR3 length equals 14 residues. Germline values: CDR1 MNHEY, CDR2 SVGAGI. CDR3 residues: CASSFTGEGTEAFF. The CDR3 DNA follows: TGTGCCAGCAGTTTTACAGGGGAGGGCACTGAAGCTTTCTTT.

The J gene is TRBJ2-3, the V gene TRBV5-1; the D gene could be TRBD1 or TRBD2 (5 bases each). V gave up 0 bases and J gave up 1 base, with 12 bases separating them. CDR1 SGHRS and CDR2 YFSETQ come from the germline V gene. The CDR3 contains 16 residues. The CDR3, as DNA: TGCGCCAGCAGCTTGGCCAACGGGGCTGGCACAGATACGCAGTATTTT. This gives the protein CASSLANGAGTDTQYF. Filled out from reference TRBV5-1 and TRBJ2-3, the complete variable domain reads KAGVTQTPRYLIKTRGQQVTLSCSPISGHRSVSWYQQTPGQGLQFLFEYFSETQRNKGNFPGRFSGRQFSNSRSEMNVSTLELGDSALYLCASSLANGAGTDTQYFGPGTRLTVL.

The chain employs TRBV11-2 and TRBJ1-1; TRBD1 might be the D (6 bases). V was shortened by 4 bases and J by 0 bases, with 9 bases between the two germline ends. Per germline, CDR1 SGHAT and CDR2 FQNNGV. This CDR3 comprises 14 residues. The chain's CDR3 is CASSSHRVNTEAFF. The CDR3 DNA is TGTGCCAGCAGCTCCCACAGGGTGAACACTGAAGCTTTCTTT.

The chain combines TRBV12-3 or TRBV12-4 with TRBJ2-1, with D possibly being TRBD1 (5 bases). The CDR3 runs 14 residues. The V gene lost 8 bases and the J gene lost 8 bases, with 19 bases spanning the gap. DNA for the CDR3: TGTGCCAGCTCACCCCAGGCAGGGCTGGATGAGCAGTTCTTC. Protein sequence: CASSPQAGLDEQFF.

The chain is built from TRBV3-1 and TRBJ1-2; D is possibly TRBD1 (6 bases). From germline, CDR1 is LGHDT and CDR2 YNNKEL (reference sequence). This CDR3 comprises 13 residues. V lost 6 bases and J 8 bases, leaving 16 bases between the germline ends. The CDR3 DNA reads TGTGCCAGCAGAAGGGGGGGGACCGACGGCTACACCTTC. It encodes CASRRGGTDGYTF.